This T cell receptor beta chain is from a study of CD8 T cells in ankylosing spondylitis. Regarding the study as a whole: Blood from ankylosing spondylitis patients appeared to carry a characteristic roughly 8-variant TCR beta motif. Researchers reportedly found disease-linked clones significantly enriched in matched ankylosing spondylitis synovial fluid. Before this, some motif variants had been reported in reactive arthritis synovial fluid and blood.

As the method for making TCR beta libraries, quantitative 5'-RACE with molecular barcodes was used. TCRdb called the 5' RACE reads again in MiXCR, with one record for every CDR3 protein. Of fewer than 450,000 distinct CDR3 sequences listed, roughly 15% are singletons. Trimming removed 1 base at V and 0 bases at J, with 6 bases between. Germline V gene sequence: CDR1 KGHSH, CDR2 LQKENI. The CDR3 has 14 residues. A note on this clonotype: Antigen unknown.

The specimen sequenced was blood, either unsorted or a sorted T cell fraction (not recorded which). This clonotype originated in a male donor with ankylosing spondylitis. The chain carries TRBV18 and TRBJ1-1; TRBD1 might be the D (6 bases). The CDR3 sequence: CASSPRTVNTEAFF. The CDR3, as DNA: TGTGCCAGCTCACCACGGACAGTGAACACTGAAGCTTTCTTT. Full variable domain (remainder filled in from reference TRBV18 and TRBJ1-1): NAGVMQNPRHLVRRRGQEARLRCSPMKGHSHVYWYRQLPEEGLKFMVYLQKENIIDESGMPKERFSAEFPKEGPSILRIQQVVRGDSAAYFCASSPRTVNTEAFFGQGTRLTVV.